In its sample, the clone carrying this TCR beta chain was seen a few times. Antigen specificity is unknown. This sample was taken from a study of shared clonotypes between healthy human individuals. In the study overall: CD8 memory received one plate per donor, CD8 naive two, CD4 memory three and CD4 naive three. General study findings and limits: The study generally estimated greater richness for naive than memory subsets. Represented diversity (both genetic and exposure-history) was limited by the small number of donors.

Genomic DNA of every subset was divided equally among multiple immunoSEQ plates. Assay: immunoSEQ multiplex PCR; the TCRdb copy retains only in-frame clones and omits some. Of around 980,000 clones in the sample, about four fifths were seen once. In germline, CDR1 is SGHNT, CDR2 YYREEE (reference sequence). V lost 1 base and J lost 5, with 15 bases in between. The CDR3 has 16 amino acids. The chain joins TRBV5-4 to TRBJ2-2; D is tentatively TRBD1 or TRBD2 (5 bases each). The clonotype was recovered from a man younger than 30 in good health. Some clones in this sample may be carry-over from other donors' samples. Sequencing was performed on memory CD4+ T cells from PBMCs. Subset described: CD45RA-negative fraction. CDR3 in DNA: TGTGCCAGCAGCTTGCCGGGGACGATAGGGACCGGGGAGCTGTTTTTT. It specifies CASSLPGTIGTGELFF. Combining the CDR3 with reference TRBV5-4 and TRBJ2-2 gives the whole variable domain ETGVTQSPTHLIKTRGQQVTLRCSSQSGHNTVSWYQQALGQGPQFIFQYYREEENGRGNFPPRFSGLQFPNYSSELNVNALELDDSALYLCASSLPGTIGTGELFFGEGSRLTVL.